The 25 T cell receptor beta chains below come from one sample, sequenced in a study of T cell responses to AZD1222 COVID-19 vaccine. Produced via immunoSEQ multiplex PCR; TCRdb's table is partial and in-frame only. The data contain about 73,000 clones, roughly nine tenths of them singletons. Material: peripheral blood, obtained 28 days after the second AZD1222 dose. The source of these receptors is an adult who received the AZD1222 COVID-19 vaccine.

In its sample, this clone was seen once. The chain is built from TRBV6-5 and TRBJ1-5, with D possibly matching TRBD1 (6 bases). V was clipped by 6 bases and J by 3 bases, with 15 bases between them. The CDR3 is 15 residues long. CDR1 and CDR2 (germline): MNHEY, SVGAGI. CDR3 in DNA: TGTGCCAGCAGCTCCAAGTCGGGGGCCAATCAGCCCCAGCATTTT. Amino acids: CASSSKSGANQPQHF.

The genes are TRBV11-3 and TRBJ2-1; D is unresolved. From germline, CDR1 is SGHNT and CDR2 YENEEA. This CDR3 is 11 amino acids long. The ends were cut back, 4 bases at V and 8 bases at J, with 6 bases in the middle. The chain's CDR3 is CASSSFDEQFF. The CDR3 bases are TGTGCCAGCAGCTCATTCGATGAGCAGTTCTTC.

V gene TRBV7-2 combines with J gene TRBJ1-2; D unclear. With 1 base removed from V and 8 bases from J, the gap between germline ends came to 11 bases. The CDR3 totals 13 residues. Germline V gene lookup returns CDR1 SGHTA and CDR2 FQGNSA. CDR3 loop: CASSLGGPGGYTF. CDR3 DNA: TGTGCCAGCAGCTTAGGAGGACCGGGGGGCTACACCTTC.

The chain combines TRBV19 with TRBJ2-1; 12 bases agree with TRBD2. The CDR3 has 17 residues. CDR1 is LNHDA and CDR2 is SQIVND in the germline V gene (reference sequence). Trimming cost V 3 bases and J 10 bases; bases outside gene matches: 13. This CDR3 is CASSILLAGGSAQEQFF. The CDR3 nucleotides are TGTGCCAGTAGTATCCTGCTAGCGGGAGGGTCAGCTCAGGAGCAGTTCTTC.

The V and J genes are TRBV12-5 and TRBJ2-1; D unresolved. Germline V CDR1 and CDR2: LGHNT, FRNRAP. This CDR3 spans 11 amino acids. V shed 8 bases and J shed 6 bases, with 8 bases lying between them. DNA for the CDR3: TGTGCTAGTCAACCGGGCAATGAGCAGTTCTTC. Its protein product is CASQPGNEQFF.

This clone has more than one count but fewer than ten. The chain has TRBV2 and TRBJ2-5, with TRBD2 as a possible D gene (7 bases). The CDR3 has 17 residues. Germline V gives CDR1 SNHLY, CDR2 FYNNEI. Trimming took off 6 bases at V and 4 bases at J, with 24 bases between the two ends. In DNA form, the CDR3 reads TGTGCCAGCAGCGAAACGCTAGCGGCAAGGGGGGCAGAGACCCAGTACTTC. It is translated as CASSETLAARGAETQYF.

The rearrangement links TRBV12-3 or TRBV12-4 to TRBJ1-1, with D unclear. CDR3 length: 13 residues. With 3 bases removed from V and 1 base from J, the gap between germline ends came to 6 bases. The CDR3 DNA reads as TGTGCCAGCAGTTTTATGGAGAACACTGAAGCTTTCTTT. Its translation: CASSFMENTEAFF.

The chain employs TRBV19 and TRBJ2-2, with 9 bases aligning to TRBD2. V was pared by 7 bases and J by 6 bases, with 18 bases of the junction left unmatched. This CDR3 comprises 18 residues. Germline CDR1 reads LNHDA; CDR2 reads SQIVND (reference sequence). The DNA of the CDR3 is TGTGCCAGTACCCTGAGGACTAGCGCAACCTCCCGAGCCGGGGAGCTGTTTTTT. Its protein product is CASTLRTSATSRAGELFF.

This clone was recorded once. The chain recombines TRBV5-1 with TRBJ2-3; 9 nucleotides line up with TRBD1. V shed 2 bases and J 6 bases; nucleotides not matched to a gene: 10. Germline CDR1 SGHRS, CDR2 YFSETQ. The CDR3 consists of 16 residues. CDR3 sequence (DNA): TGCGCCAGCAGCTTTGCCGGGACAGGGATGATGGATACGCAGTATTTT. As protein: CASSFAGTGMMDTQYF.

The rearrangement uses TRBV5-8 and TRBJ1-2; 8 positions agree with TRBD1. Germline CDR1 SGHTS, CDR2 YDEGEE. The CDR3 loop spans 17 amino acids. V shed 3 bases and J 7 bases; nucleotides not matched to a gene: 17. The CDR3 is CASSSGQGNFISGGYTF. The DNA of the CDR3 is TGTGCCAGCAGCTCAGGACAGGGTAATTTTATTTCGGGTGGCTACACCTTC.

The rearrangement joins TRBV27 to TRBJ2-3; TRBD1 aligns across 12 bases. Germline V gives CDR1 MNHEY, CDR2 SMNVEV (reference sequence). The CDR3 length is 15 residues. The ends lost 5 bases at V and 9 bases at J; junction bases unmatched: 9. This chain's CDR3 is CASSTRDRGRRTQYF. Here the CDR3 DNA reads TGTGCCAGCAGTACGAGGGACAGGGGGCGGAGGACGCAGTATTTT.

The rearrangement links TRBV5-6 to TRBJ2-5; D possibly corresponds to TRBD2 (5 bases). The germline V and J ends were trimmed by 6 bases and 1 base, with 10 bases remaining between them. This CDR3 has 13 amino acids. Looked up from germline, CDR1 is SGHDT and CDR2 is YYEEEE. CDR3 protein: CASTRRGQETQYF. Here the CDR3 DNA reads TGTGCCAGCACCAGACGGGGCCAAGAGACCCAGTACTTC.

The genes are TRBV19 and TRBJ2-3, with 13 positions matching TRBD2. Germline V gives CDR1 LNHDA, CDR2 SQIVND (reference sequence). J lost 2 bases, V lost 3 bases, and 5 bases had no gene match. The CDR3 is made up of 17 amino acids. The CDR3 sequence: CASSIGGLAGTTDTQYF. The CDR3 region has the DNA TGTGCCAGTAGTATTGGGGGACTAGCGGGGACCACAGATACGCAGTATTTT.

The V call is TRBV29-1, the J call TRBJ1-1; D is unclear. The CDR3 consists of 13 residues. Trimming removed 5 bases at V and 2 bases at J, with 12 bases between. The germline V gene encodes CDR1 SQVTM and CDR2 ANQGSEA. CDR3 amino acids: CSVCVTLNTEAFF. The CDR3 nucleotides are TGCAGCGTTTGCGTGACGCTAAACACTGAAGCTTTCTTT.

The chain combines TRBV7-2 with TRBJ2-3; D is perhaps TRBD1 (6 bases). V was clipped by 4 bases and J by 3 bases, with 14 bases between them. Germline V CDR1 and CDR2: SGHTA, FQGNSA. The CDR3 sequence is 15 residues long. The CDR3: CASSSRDIRTDTQYF. The CDR3 nucleotides are TGTGCCAGCAGCTCCCGGGACATTAGAACAGATACGCAGTATTTT.

The rearrangement uses TRBV9 and TRBJ1-4; D unclear. Trimming took 0 bases from V and 5 from J, leaving 11 bases between them. Germline V lookup: CDR1 SGDLS, CDR2 YYNGEE. The CDR3 extends over 15 amino acids. The CDR3 here is CASSVDPSKNEKLFF. In DNA form, the CDR3 reads TGTGCCAGCAGCGTAGATCCTAGTAAAAATGAAAAACTGTTTTTT.

The gene calls are TRBV9 and TRBJ1-3; possibly TRBD1 for D (5 bases). V lost 0 bases, J lost 0 bases, and 7 bases lay in between. CDR1 and CDR2 from the germline V gene are SGDLS and YYNGEE. CDR3 size: 15 residues. This CDR3 reads CASSVAGASGNTIYF. In DNA form, the CDR3 reads TGTGCCAGCAGCGTAGCCGGGGCCTCTGGAAACACCATATATTTT.

The chain has TRBV9 and TRBJ1-1; D uncertain. This CDR3 has 15 residues. CDR1 and CDR2 from the germline V gene are SGDLS and YYNGEE. V lost 4 bases and J 0 bases, leaving 13 bases between the germline ends. The CDR3 sequence is CASSPYARLNTEAFF. The CDR3 nucleotides are TGTGCCAGCAGCCCCTACGCTCGCCTGAACACTGAAGCTTTCTTT.

The rearrangement uses TRBV5-1 and TRBJ2-3; D is perhaps TRBD2 (6 bases). This CDR3 has 16 amino acids. Trimming left V 4 bases short and J 4 bases short, with 19 bases between. The germline V gene encodes CDR1 SGHRS and CDR2 YFSETQ. This CDR3 is CASSKLATLKADTQYF. As DNA, the CDR3 is TGCGCCAGCAGCAAACTAGCTACCCTTAAAGCAGATACGCAGTATTTT.

This chain connects TRBV7-3 to TRBJ2-1; D gene uncertain. In germline, CDR1 is SGHTA, CDR2 FQGTGA. V lost 4 bases and J 0 bases, leaving 13 bases between the germline ends. This CDR3 spans 16 amino acids. The CDR3 spells CASSSQESSSYNEQFF. DNA for the CDR3: TGTGCCAGCAGCTCGCAGGAAAGCAGCTCCTACAATGAGCAGTTCTTC.

The chain carries TRBV11-3 and TRBJ2-3, with TRBD2 matching 9 bases. Germline loops: CDR1 SGHNT, CDR2 YENEEA. The ends lost 4 bases at V and 6 bases at J; junction bases unmatched: 11. The CDR3 sequence is 16 residues long. In DNA, the CDR3 is TGTGCCAGCAGCTCGCGCCCTAGCGGGGCGCTGGATACGCAGTATTTT. The encoded protein is CASSSRPSGALDTQYF.

This chain joins TRBV18 and TRBJ2-7, with D perhaps TRBD1 (5 bases). Germline CDR1 KGHSH, CDR2 LQKENI. V lost 2 bases to trimming and J lost 2 bases, with 10 bases between them. The CDR3 sequence is 14 residues long. CDR3 sequence (DNA): TGTGCCAGCTCACCAGCGCTAGGGGCCTACGAGCAGTACGTC. This codes for CASSPALGAYEQYV.

Only a few counts were recorded for this clone. V is TRBV7-9 and J is TRBJ2-1, with a tentative D call TRBD2 (6 bases). The CDR3 loop spans 15 amino acids. Trimming cost V 5 bases and J 4 bases, with 15 bases left between them. Looked up from germline, CDR1 is SEHNR and CDR2 is FQNEAQ (reference sequence). CDR3 coding DNA: TGTGCCAGCAGCCCGCGGGCTAGCGTTTACAATGAGCAGTTCTTC. Translated, it gives CASSPRASVYNEQFF.

This CDR3 is CASSPLLTYEQYF. CDR3 nucleotides: TGTGCCAGCAGTCCGCTATTGACCTACGAGCAGTACTTC. This rearrangement joins TRBV12-3 or TRBV12-4 to TRBJ2-7, with D unresolved. The V gene lost 5 bases and the J gene lost 2 bases, with 10 bases spanning the gap. This CDR3 comprises 13 residues.

The chain recombines TRBV21-1 with TRBJ1-6; the table gives TRBD1 as D, unverified against the DNA. TRBV21-1 is a pseudogene segment. The CDR3 sequence is 14 residues long. The CDR3 loop reads CASRLTGQDSPLHF. CDR3 bases: TGTGCCAGCAGGCTGACAGGCCAAGACTCACCCCTCCACTTT.